The text below deals with one T cell receptor (beta chain). Trimming cost V 6 bases and J 5 bases; bases outside gene matches: 8. CDR3 length: 14 amino acids. The germline V gene encodes CDR1 DFQATT and CDR2 SNEGSKA (reference sequence). The record originates from a study of response to subunit inactivated influenza vaccine. From the RT-PCR reads, TCRdb called clonotypes with MiXCR, one entry per CDR3 protein. The sample lists 800,000 or so distinct CDR3 sequences; 21% were seen once. Here the sequenced sample was PBMCs from blood, taken 5 to 6 days after vaccination. V and J are TRBV20-1 and TRBJ1-5; TRBD1 agrees at 9 bases. This sequence originates from a man aged 50 to 59 who received an inactivated influenza vaccine. CDR3 sequence (DNA): TGCAGTGCCAAACAGGGGGCGGCGTATCAGCCCCAGCATTTT. Translated: CSAKQGAAYQPQHF.